Listed here are 19 T cell receptor beta chains from one sample, sequenced in a study of vaccination and CD4 T cells after COVID-19. The treatment was: approximately 9-day PBMC culture with coronavirus spike peptide pools or control peptides (ViraFEST assay). These receptors are not linked to any known antigen. Oncomine TCR Beta short-read sequencing was applied to DNA from cultured CD4+ T cells. TCRdb reprocessed the PCR reads with MiXCR, giving one entry per CDR3 protein. The sample lists approximately 15,000 distinct CDR3 sequences, 61% occurring once. Sequenced: CD4+ T cells from blood, cultured in vitro. These receptors were taken from a human donor who had recovered from COVID-19.

The chain is built from TRBV19 and TRBJ1-6; D gene uncertain. There are 12 residues in the CDR3. The V end was cut by 1 base, the J end by 11 bases, with 6 bases between. Per the germline V gene, CDR1 is LNHDA and CDR2 is SQIVND (reference sequence). The CDR3 region has the DNA TGTGCCAGTAGTATAGGGGATCCACCCCTCCACTTT. This gives the protein CASSIGDPPLHF.

The DNA for the CDR3 is TGTGCCAGCAGTCCACGTAAAGGGACGGTCTCTGGAAACACCATATATTTT. This encodes CASSPRKGTVSGNTIYF. The chain employs TRBV6-1 and TRBJ1-3, with D possibly being TRBD1 (5 bases). Trimming removed 5 bases from V and 0 bases from J, with 17 bases in between. This CDR3 region has 17 residues. Germline V gene data show CDR1 as MNHNS and CDR2 as SASEGT.

The chain is built from TRBV5-4 and TRBJ2-1, with TRBD2 matching 8 bases. Looked up from germline, CDR1 is SGHNT and CDR2 is YYREEE (reference sequence). The length of the CDR3 is 13 residues. V gave up 1 base and J gave up 9 bases; unmatched junction bases: 3. In DNA form, the CDR3 reads TGTGCCAGCAGCTTGCCGGCGGGAGGTGAGCAGTTCTTC. Amino acids: CASSLPAGGEQFF.

This chain connects TRBV5-8 to TRBJ1-2, with D perhaps TRBD1 (6 bases). The CDR3 loop spans 13 amino acids. Trimming took off 4 bases at V and 5 bases at J, with 12 bases between the two ends. Looked up from germline, CDR1 is SGHTS and CDR2 is YDEGEE. In nucleotides, the CDR3 is TGTGCCAGCAGCAACCGGACAGCATATGGCTACACCTTC. It yields the protein CASSNRTAYGYTF.

This clonotype was seen a few times. V and J are TRBV11-2 and TRBJ1-1, with unresolved D. From germline, CDR1 is SGHAT and CDR2 FQNNGV. The V and J ends lost 4 bases and 5 bases respectively, with 11 bases between them. The CDR3 length is 13 residues. The CDR3 bases are TGTGCCAGCAGCTCAATCCTGGGGACTGAAGCTTTCTTT. Encoded protein: CASSSILGTEAFF. The full variable domain, its missing parts supplied by reference TRBV11-2 and TRBJ1-1, is EAGVAQSPRYKIIEKRQSVAFWCNPISGHATLYWYQQILGQGPKLLIQFQNNGVVDDSQLPKDRFSAERLKGVDSTLKIQPAKLEDSAVYLCASSSILGTEAFFGQGTRLTVV.

The rearrangement uses TRBV20-1 and TRBJ1-5; D may be TRBD1 (5 bases). V was pared by 4 bases and J by 10 bases, with 26 bases between. Germline V CDR1 and CDR2: DFQATT, SNEGSKA (reference sequence). This CDR3 region has 16 residues. The CDR3 here is CSAKDTLLPFNLPQHF. CDR3 coding DNA: TGCAGTGCTAAGGACACCCTTCTGCCTTTTAATCTACCCCAGCATTTT.

The genes are TRBV20-1 and TRBJ1-4; D not resolved. The CDR3 contains 13 residues. Trimming took off 5 bases at V and 8 bases at J, with 15 bases between the two ends. From germline, CDR1 is DFQATT and CDR2 SNEGSKA (reference sequence). The DNA of the CDR3 is TGCAGTGCTTATCGTCAGGCAGGCGAAAAACTGTTTTTT. It yields the protein CSAYRQAGEKLFF.

The rearrangement joins TRBV7-9 to TRBJ2-7; 8 nucleotides agree with TRBD1. Trimming at V came to 5 bases and at J to 1 base, leaving 10 bases not matched to a gene. CDR3 length equals 16 residues. The V gene's germline CDR1 is SEHNR and CDR2 FQNEAQ (reference sequence). The CDR3 DNA follows: TGTGCCAGCAGCCCCTTGGCGGGACAGGTTTCCTACGAGCAGTACTTC. This encodes CASSPLAGQVSYEQYF. Variable domain in full (rest from reference TRBV7-9 and TRBJ2-7): DTGVSQNPRHKITKRGQNVTFRCDPISEHNRLYWYRQTLGQGPEFLTYFQNEAQLEKSRLLSDRFSAERPKGSFSTLEIQRTEQGDSAMYLCASSPLAGQVSYEQYFGPGTRLTVT.

The chain links TRBV18 to TRBJ2-6; 8 bases are a match to TRBD1. The CDR3 extends over 18 amino acids. Germline values: CDR1 KGHSH, CDR2 LQKENI. The J segment lost 0 bases and the V segment lost 0 bases, leaving 4 bases of the junction unmatched. The CDR3 nucleotides read TGTGCCAGCTCACCACCCACCGGACAGGGCTCTGGGGCCAACGTCCTGACTTTC. Translating gives CASSPPTGQGSGANVLTF. The variable domain in full, with the rest retrieved from reference TRBV18 and TRBJ2-6, is NAGVMQNPRHLVRRRGQEARLRCSPMKGHSHVYWYRQLPEEGLKFMVYLQKENIIDESGMPKERFSAEFPKEGPSILRIQQVVRGDSAAYFCASSPPTGQGSGANVLTFGAGSRLTVL.

This chain connects TRBV5-1 to TRBJ2-5, with D uncertain. With 1 base removed from V and 1 base from J, the gap between germline ends came to 11 bases. CDR3 length equals 15 residues. Germline values: CDR1 SGHRS, CDR2 YFSETQ. The CDR3 nucleotides read TGCGCCAGCAGCTTGTCGGGCAGATTCCAAGAGACCCAGTACTTC. This translates into CASSLSGRFQETQYF.

The V and J genes are TRBV6-5 and TRBJ1-2; no clear D gene. CDR1 is MNHEY, CDR2 SVGAGI, per germline. There are 11 residues in the CDR3. The ends were cut back, 5 bases at V and 3 bases at J, with 4 bases in the middle. In DNA form, the CDR3 reads TGTGCCAGCAGTAACTACTATGGCTACACCTTC. This codes for CASSNYYGYTF.

In its sample, this clonotype was seen a few times. The chain couples TRBV20-1 to TRBJ2-3; 12 nucleotides agree with TRBD2. The CDR3 runs to 16 residues. V gave up 6 bases and J gave up 0 bases; unmatched junction bases: 7. Germline V gives CDR1 DFQATT, CDR2 SNEGSKA (reference sequence). The CDR3 DNA sequence: TGCAGTGCCCGGGGGGGGACTAGCGGGAGCACAGATACGCAGTATTTT. Its translation is CSARGGTSGSTDTQYF.

This clonotype came up once. CDR3 nucleotide sequence: TGCAGTGCCCGAGGCGGGGGGCGCAATCAGCCCCAGCATTTT. Its translation: CSARGGGRNQPQHF. V usage is TRBV20-1 and J usage is TRBJ1-5, with D perhaps matching TRBD1 (6 bases). Germline-derived CDR1 and CDR2 are DFQATT and SNEGSKA (reference sequence). With 6 bases removed from V and 2 bases from J, the gap between germline ends came to 14 bases. The CDR3 runs 14 residues.

V usage is TRBV18 and J usage is TRBJ1-1; tentatively, D is TRBD1 (5 bases). CDR3 size: 17 residues. V was pared by 2 bases and J by 2 bases, with 18 bases between. Germline-derived CDR1 and CDR2 are KGHSH and LQKENI. CDR3 protein: CASSPNQGGHLNTEAFF. DNA of the CDR3: TGTGCCAGCTCACCAAACCAAGGCGGACACCTCAACACTGAAGCTTTCTTT.

This rearrangement joins TRBV19 to TRBJ2-3; 9 nucleotides line up with TRBD1. CDR3 size: 16 residues. CDR1 is LNHDA and CDR2 is SQIVND in the germline V gene (reference sequence). V was clipped by 2 bases and J by 4 bases; unmatched bases: 7. The CDR3 spells CASSISGQGRADTQYF. The CDR3 DNA reads as TGTGCCAGTAGTATAAGTGGACAGGGGCGCGCAGATACGCAGTATTTT.

The chain is built from TRBV7-3 and TRBJ2-7; D possibly corresponds to TRBD2 (6 bases). With 1 base removed from V and 2 bases from J, the gap between germline ends came to 33 bases. The length of the CDR3 is 22 residues. Germline V gene sequence: CDR1 SGHTA, CDR2 FQGTGA. The CDR3 DNA follows: TGTGCCAGCAGCTTAAGGGACGTCAACCCCGCTCGATCCGATGGAGGGCCCTACGAGCAGTACTTC. Translation gives CASSLRDVNPARSDGGPYEQYF.

The chain carries TRBV6-1 and TRBJ2-2; D call uncertain. V gave up 4 bases and J gave up 3 bases, with 15 bases separating them. The germline V gene encodes CDR1 MNHNS and CDR2 SASEGT. This CDR3 is built from 16 residues. The CDR3 bases are TGTGCCAGCAGTGTCGGCTGGTGGGTGGACACCGGGGAGCTGTTTTTT. It encodes CASSVGWWVDTGELFF.

The rearrangement uses TRBV6-2 or TRBV6-3 and TRBJ1-5, with TRBD1 matching 10 bases. CDR3 size: 14 residues. The ends lost 5 bases at V and 6 bases at J; junction bases unmatched: 4. The germline V gene has CDR1 MNHEY and CDR2 SVGEGT. In DNA form, the CDR3 reads TGTGCCAGCAGTCGACAGGGGGCAGCTCAGCCCCAGCATTTT. Its translation: CASSRQGAAQPQHF.

The V call is TRBV27, the J call TRBJ1-2; 8 nucleotides match TRBD1. With 5 bases clipped from V and 0 bases from J, the junction kept 2 bases outside the gene matches. Germline loops: CDR1 MNHEY, CDR2 SMNVEV (reference sequence). CDR3 length: 14 residues. This chain's CDR3 is CASSNRGTNYGYTF. Written as DNA, the CDR3 is TGTGCCAGCAGTAACAGGGGGACTAACTATGGCTACACCTTC.